Following are 26 T cell receptor beta chains from one sample sequenced in a study of human T cells and chemical hapten exposure. A single record per CDR3 protein comes from TCRdb applying MiXCR to the RACE reads. The sample has 35,000 to 50,000 distinct CDR3 sequences; approximately 9% are singletons. This sample's time point: patch test 2, 6 weeks after DPC sensitization. Indicated treatment: therapeutic diphenylcyclopropenone sensitization with weekly scalp DPC. The sample in question was whole blood, obtained in connection with sensitization to the hapten diphenylcyclopropenone (DPC). Source of these receptors: a woman between 35 and 50 years old with alopecia areata. Some clones in this sample may be carry-over from other donors' samples.

The genes are TRBV5-5 and TRBJ2-7; no firm D call. The V end was cut by 4 bases, the J end by 1 base, with 9 bases between. Germline loops: CDR1 SGHKS, CDR2 YYEKEE (reference sequence). The CDR3 totals 13 residues. CDR3 loop: CASSLLQSYEQYF. The DNA of the CDR3 is TGTGCCAGCAGCCTCCTGCAGTCCTACGAGCAGTACTTC.

There are many counts of this clonotype. The gene calls are TRBV7-2 and TRBJ2-7, with 7 bases identical to TRBD1. V shed 5 bases and J 0 bases; nucleotides not matched to a gene: 4. This CDR3 has 14 residues. The germline gives CDR1 SGHTA, CDR2 FQGNSA. The DNA of the CDR3 is TGTGCCAGCAGCCTGACAGGGAGCTCCTACGAGCAGTACTTC. This codes for CASSLTGSSYEQYF.

This clonotype has a count of ten or more. The chain is built from TRBV27 and TRBJ2-3; 10 bases fit TRBD2. The length of the CDR3 is 15 residues. V lost 8 bases and J lost 6; bases outside the gene matches: 11. Germline V CDR1 and CDR2: MNHEY, SMNVEV (reference sequence). The CDR3 protein is CASLETSGRADTQYF. The CDR3, as DNA: TGTGCCAGCCTAGAGACTAGCGGGCGGGCGGATACGCAGTATTTT.

The table lists this clonotype with a few counts. This chain uses TRBV12-3 or TRBV12-4 with TRBJ2-2; 14 positions match TRBD2. The CDR3 is 15 residues long. With 6 bases clipped from V and 5 bases from J, the junction kept 2 bases outside the gene matches. CDR3 bases: TGTGCCAGCAGGCGGACTAGCGGGGGGACCGGGGAGCTGTTTTTT. Translation gives CASRRTSGGTGELFF.

V is TRBV18 and J is TRBJ1-1; D might be TRBD1 (5 bases). The CDR3 sequence is 16 residues long. V shed 3 bases and J shed 0 bases, with 14 bases lying between them. CDR1 is KGHSH, CDR2 LQKENI, per germline. CDR3 DNA sequence: TGTGCCAGCTCACCCACCCGAGGGGACCTGAACACTGAAGCTTTCTTT. It specifies CASSPTRGDLNTEAFF.

This clonotype came up many times. This rearrangement joins TRBV7-9 to TRBJ2-2, with D unclear. Trimming left V 1 base short and J 4 bases short, with 16 bases between. The CDR3 is 17 amino acids. CDR1 is SEHNR, CDR2 FQNEAQ, per germline (reference sequence). The CDR3 coding sequence is TGTGCCAGCAGCTTAGTTCATGTCCGCGCCGTCACCGGGGAGCTGTTTTTT. Protein: CASSLVHVRAVTGELFF.

The table lists this clonotype with many counts. The V call is TRBV6-6, the J call TRBJ2-2, with no clear D. This CDR3 region has 14 residues. V lost 6 bases and J 4 bases, leaving 12 bases between the germline ends. Germline-derived CDR1 and CDR2 are MNHNY and SVGAGI (reference sequence). The CDR3 sequence is CASSSGSFTGELFF. CDR3 nucleotides: TGTGCCAGCAGCTCAGGAAGTTTCACCGGGGAGCTGTTTTTT.

The chain joins TRBV21-1 to TRBJ2-7. TRBV21-1 is termed a pseudogene. The CDR3 is made up of 13 amino acids. CDR3: CASSNRLTYEQYF. CDR3 sequence (DNA): TGTGCCAGCAGCAACAGACTTACCTACGAGCAGTACTTC.

A few counts support this clonotype. The chain links TRBV15 to TRBJ1-1; D might be TRBD1 (5 bases). V lost 0 bases, J lost 5 bases, and 7 bases lay in between. CDR3 length equals 13 residues. Germline assignment: CDR1 LNHNV and CDR2 YYDKDF (reference sequence). The CDR3 sequence is CATSRDRGTEAFF. The CDR3 DNA reads TGTGCCACCAGCAGAGATAGGGGAACTGAAGCTTTCTTT.

At least ten counts were recorded for this clonotype. The rearrangement links TRBV6-1 to TRBJ2-3; D possibly corresponds to TRBD2 (5 bases). CDR1 MNHNS and CDR2 SASEGT come from the germline V gene. CDR3 length: 15 amino acids. V was trimmed by 3 bases and J by 1 base, leaving 11 bases between them. The CDR3 sequence is CASSEFRAGTDTQYF. The CDR3 coding sequence is TGTGCCAGCAGTGAGTTTCGAGCGGGCACAGATACGCAGTATTTT.

The chain has TRBV2 and TRBJ2-6; unclear D gene. This CDR3 has 13 amino acids. The germline V gene has CDR1 SNHLY and CDR2 FYNNEI. V was cut by 8 bases and J by 0 bases, with 5 bases left in between. The DNA for the CDR3 is TGTGCCAGCCACGTCTCTGGGGCCAACGTCCTGACTTTC. As protein: CASHVSGANVLTF. Drawing the rest from reference TRBV2 and TRBJ2-6, the complete variable domain is EPEVTQTPSHQVTQMGQEVILRCVPISNHLYFYWYRQILGQKVEFLVSFYNNEISEKSEIFDDQFSVERPDGSNFTLKIRSTKLEDSAMYFCASHVSGANVLTFGAGSRLTVL.

This clonotype has a count of ten or more. The genes are TRBV6-1 and TRBJ1-1; the match to TRBD1 covers 9 bases. Trimming removed 5 bases from V and 1 base from J; junction bases left unmatched: 5. CDR1 and CDR2 (germline): MNHNS, SASEGT. There are 15 residues in the CDR3. Here the CDR3 reads CASSSLQGANTEAFF. CDR3 coding DNA: TGTGCCAGCAGTTCCCTACAGGGGGCGAACACTGAAGCTTTCTTT.

This clonotype was observed at least ten times. This rearrangement joins TRBV18 to TRBJ1-1; D is unresolved. The CDR3 extends over 15 amino acids. Germline CDR1 KGHSH, CDR2 LQKENI. V lost 0 bases to trimming and J lost 1 base, with 9 bases between them. The CDR3 region has the DNA TGTGCCAGCTCACCACCTATAGGATCGAACACTGAAGCTTTCTTT. As protein: CASSPPIGSNTEAFF.

The chain uses TRBV6-5 and TRBJ1-1; D perhaps matches TRBD1 (5 bases). Trimming pared 2 bases from V and 4 bases from J, leaving 14 bases between. The CDR3 spans 15 residues. Germline CDR1 MNHEY, CDR2 SVGAGI. For the CDR3, the DNA is TGTGCCAGCAGTTACGCGGCAGGGAGGGTCACTGAAGCTTTCTTT. Translated, it gives CASSYAAGRVTEAFF.

Regarding this clonotype: A read error is possible here, since a much larger clone lies one base away. The CDR3 does not end in the conserved phenylalanine or tryptophan, so this is likely a read error. CDR3 protein: CASRTGGYTDTQYL. DNA of the CDR3: TGTGCCAGCAGGACAGGGGGATACACAGATACGCAGTATTTA. This chain links TRBV6-1 with TRBJ2-3; 9 bases are a match to TRBD1. The CDR3 consists of 14 residues. Trimming removed 6 bases from V and 2 bases from J; junction bases left unmatched: 3. The germline V gene encodes CDR1 MNHNS and CDR2 SASEGT.

This clonotype was observed a handful of times. The V call is TRBV29-1, the J call TRBJ2-7, with no clear D. The CDR3 is 13 residues long. Germline V gives CDR1 SQVTM, CDR2 ANQGSEA. The ends were cut back, 1 base at V and 0 bases at J, with 7 bases in the middle. The CDR3, as DNA: TGCAGCGTTGAAGGGCCAGGCTCCTACGAGCAGTACTTC. This sequence encodes CSVEGPGSYEQYF.

This clonotype has only a few counts. This rearrangement joins TRBV12-3 or TRBV12-4 to TRBJ2-4; D is uncertain. The CDR3 contains 14 residues. V lost 4 bases, J lost 13 bases, and 20 bases lay in between. Written as DNA, the CDR3 is TGTGCCAGCAGTTCTCCGGTCCAATTCAGCACCCAGTACTTC. Translation: CASSSPVQFSTQYF.

This clonotype showed up just a few times. The rearrangement uses TRBV7-2 and TRBJ1-2; possible D gene TRBD1, 5 bases. This CDR3 region has 14 residues. Germline loops: CDR1 SGHTA, CDR2 FQGNSA. V gave up 5 bases and J gave up 8 bases, with 18 bases separating them. CDR3 DNA: TGTGCCAGCAGCACGAGGACGGGGCTCGTCGGCTACACCTTC. Its translation is CASSTRTGLVGYTF.

In this sample, this clonotype turned up many times. V usage is TRBV12-3 or TRBV12-4 and J usage is TRBJ1-2, with TRBD1 as a possible D gene (5 bases). The germline V and J ends were trimmed by 3 bases and 8 bases, with 10 bases remaining between them. CDR3 length: 12 residues. CDR3 residues: CASSFEGLGYTF. In nucleotides, the CDR3 is TGTGCCAGCAGTTTTGAGGGGTTGGGCTACACCTTC.

The table lists this clonotype with a few counts. This sequence joins TRBV30 and TRBJ1-5, with no clear D. Germline assignment: CDR1 GTSNPN and CDR2 SVGIG (reference sequence). The V gene lost 2 bases and the J gene lost 5 bases, with 10 bases spanning the gap. The CDR3 contains 13 residues. The CDR3 sequence is CAWSLKSDQPQHF. CDR3 coding DNA: TGTGCCTGGAGTCTTAAATCAGATCAGCCCCAGCATTTT.

This clonotype was recorded at least ten times. V usage is TRBV19 and J usage is TRBJ2-6; a weak D match, TRBD1 (5 bases). Germline lookup yields CDR1 LNHDA and CDR2 SQIVND (reference sequence). V dropped 9 bases and J dropped 4 bases, with 13 bases sitting between them. This CDR3 is 14 amino acids long. CDR3 sequence reads: CASGPGYGANVLTF. The CDR3 coding sequence is TGTGCCAGCGGTCCAGGGTACGGGGCCAACGTCCTGACTTTC.

This clonotype was recorded at least ten times. V is TRBV6-6 and J is TRBJ2-2; 9 bases fit TRBD1. The CDR3 sequence is 18 residues long. The V segment lost 2 bases and the J segment 0 bases; nucleotides outside the gene matches: 7. Per the germline V gene, CDR1 is MNHNY and CDR2 is SVGAGI (reference sequence). In DNA form, the CDR3 reads TGTGCCAGCAGTTACACCTTAACAGGGGGCCCGAACACCGGGGAGCTGTTTTTT. Protein product: CASSYTLTGGPNTGELFF.

The rearrangement links TRBV6-6 to TRBJ1-2, with D perhaps matching TRBD1 (6 bases). The CDR3 runs to 12 residues. Germline CDR1 is MNHNY and CDR2 is SVGAGI (reference sequence). Trimming removed 5 bases from V and 5 bases from J, with 9 bases in between. The CDR3 loop is CASSQTGYGYTF. CDR3 nucleotides: TGTGCCAGCAGTCAGACAGGTTATGGCTACACCTTC.

Details on this clonotype: This may be a read error, as it is one base from a much larger clone. This rearrangement joins TRBV5-4 to TRBJ1-1; 7 bases match TRBD1. Germline CDR1 reads SGHNT; CDR2 reads YYREEE (reference sequence). This CDR3 is built from 15 residues. The CDR3 DNA is TGTGCCAGCAGCCTAGAGACAGGGCGGAACACTGAAGCTATCTTT. Its protein is CASSLETGRNTEAIF.

This clonotype was counted at least ten times. The chain links TRBV5-1 to TRBJ1-1, with D uncertain. V was cut by 0 bases and J by 1 base, with 13 bases left in between. The CDR3 has 16 amino acids. Germline lookup yields CDR1 SGHRS and CDR2 YFSETQ. The CDR3 nucleotides read TGCGCCAGCAGCTTGGTCGTCTTGGGAAAGAACACTGAAGCTTTCTTT. Translated, it gives CASSLVVLGKNTEAFF.

Many counts were recorded for this clonotype. For the CDR3, the DNA is TGTGCCAGCAGTTTTGGAGGGACAAATCAGCCCCAGCATTTT. Translating it yields CASSFGGTNQPQHF. V usage is TRBV12-3 or TRBV12-4 and J usage is TRBJ1-5; D might be TRBD1 (6 bases). Deletions cut 3 bases from V and 4 bases from J, with 10 bases between. CDR3 length: 14 residues.